Each of the 18 T cell receptor beta chains below was sequenced from the same sample in a study of radiation and T cells in renal cell carcinoma. Generated by immunoSEQ multiplex PCR, the TCRdb table keeps only in-frame clones and is missing some. Of over 120,000 clones listed, approximately 86% are singletons. Time point denoted: blood 4 weeks post-SBRT, at nephrectomy. Sample treatment: 15 Gy SBRT to primary tumor, nephrectomy 4 weeks later. Sequencing was performed on blood, taken from a patient whose treatment included radiotherapy and nephrectomy. Source of these receptors: a woman aged 50 to 60 with renal cell carcinoma.

V usage is TRBV28 and J usage is TRBJ2-3, with D possibly TRBD2 on 7 matching bases. This CDR3 spans 14 amino acids. Per the germline V gene, CDR1 is MDHEN and CDR2 is SYDVKM. V was clipped by 9 bases and J by 1 base, with 14 bases between them. CDR3 coding DNA: TGTGCCAGTGCGGGGGCTAGCGGCACAGATACGCAGTATTTT. Its translation: CASAGASGTDTQYF.

This clone was counted a few times. V gene TRBV27 combines with J gene TRBJ1-1; D is uncertain. The CDR3 has 13 residues. From germline, CDR1 is MNHEY and CDR2 SMNVEV (reference sequence). V was clipped by 0 bases and J by 2 bases, with 4 bases between them. CDR3 in amino acids: CASSLSLNTEAFF. In DNA form, the CDR3 reads TGTGCCAGCAGTTTATCTCTAAACACTGAAGCTTTCTTT.

The rearrangement joins TRBV2 to TRBJ1-1, with D possibly being TRBD1 (5 bases). Germline V gene lookup returns CDR1 SNHLY and CDR2 FYNNEI. There are 15 residues in the CDR3. V was pared by 6 bases and J by 7 bases, with 21 bases between. CDR3 protein: CASSDRPGGWDEAFF. The DNA for the CDR3 is TGTGCCAGCAGCGATAGACCCGGGGGTTGGGATGAAGCTTTCTTT.

CDR3 DNA sequence: TGTGCCAGCACCACGAGACAGGGGTACCAGGGCTACACCTTC. Translating gives CASTTRQGYQGYTF. This chain links TRBV6-5 with TRBJ1-2; 8 nucleotides agree with TRBD1. The CDR3 covers 14 residues. Germline CDR1 is MNHEY and CDR2 is SVGAGI. V was pared by 7 bases and J by 8 bases, with 12 bases of the junction left unmatched.

The chain joins TRBV25-1 to TRBJ2-4; unclear D gene. Trimming left V 2 bases short and J 0 bases short, with 11 bases between. This CDR3 region has 16 residues. From germline, CDR1 is MGHDK and CDR2 SYGVNS. This chain's CDR3 is CASSEGGTGAKNIQYF. CDR3 DNA sequence: TGTGCCAGCAGTGAAGGCGGCACGGGAGCCAAAAACATTCAGTACTTC.

The genes are TRBV5-6 and TRBJ1-3; perhaps TRBD1 as D (6 bases). Germline values: CDR1 SGHDT, CDR2 YYEEEE. Trimming took 0 bases from V and 3 from J, leaving 13 bases between them. The CDR3 has 16 residues. The CDR3 coding sequence is TGTGCCAGCAGCTTGGATCCAGGGGTGCGTGGAAACACCATATATTTT. Its translation is CASSLDPGVRGNTIYF.

V and J are TRBV5-1 and TRBJ2-1; 9 bases match TRBD2. The CDR3 spans 16 residues. J was trimmed by 8 bases and V by 2 bases; bases with no gene match: 11. The germline V gene has CDR1 SGHRS and CDR2 YFSETQ. CDR3 sequence (DNA): TGCGCCAGCAGCTTTATGAGACTAGCGGTCGACTATGAGCAGTTCTTC. Amino acid sequence: CASSFMRLAVDYEQFF.

The chain combines TRBV7-2 with TRBJ2-6, with D tentatively TRBD1 (6 bases). V lost 1 base to trimming and J lost 3 bases, with 10 bases between them. CDR1 is SGHTA and CDR2 is FQGNSA in the germline V gene. The CDR3 runs to 16 residues. The CDR3 protein is CASSLDRVYGANVLTF. The CDR3 DNA is TGTGCCAGCAGCTTAGACAGGGTTTATGGGGCCAACGTCCTGACTTTC.

In this sample, this clone turned up a few times. V usage is TRBV7-3 and J usage is TRBJ2-2, with 9 nucleotides matching TRBD1. The length of the CDR3 is 16 residues. The germline V gene has CDR1 SGHTA and CDR2 FQGTGA. Losses at the gene ends were 4 bases for V and 5 bases for J; bases not matched to a gene: 8. CDR3 nucleotide sequence: TGTGCCAGCAGCTCCTACGACAGGGGGTGGACCGGGGAGCTGTTTTTT. This codes for CASSSYDRGWTGELFF.

A remark on this clone: The same CDR3 is also encoded by other DNA sequences in this sample. The V call is TRBV19, the J call TRBJ2-5; 7 bases align to TRBD2. This CDR3 contains 13 residues. V dropped 2 bases and J dropped 3; count of bases not matched to a gene: 0. Germline V gives CDR1 LNHDA, CDR2 SQIVND (reference sequence). CDR3 residues: CASSISGEETQYF. The CDR3 region has the DNA TGTGCCAGTAGTATAAGCGGGGAAGAGACCCAGTACTTC.

This clone was counted a single time. The V and J genes are TRBV9 and TRBJ2-3; tentatively, D is TRBD1 (5 bases). The germline gives CDR1 SGDLS, CDR2 YYNGEE. This CDR3 comprises 14 residues. Trimming took 3 bases from V and 5 from J, leaving 13 bases between them. CDR3 in DNA: TGTGCCAGCAGCGCGGTAGGGGCCGTAGATACGCAGTATTTT. This gives the protein CASSAVGAVDTQYF. Together with reference TRBV9 and TRBJ2-3, the CDR3 gives the full variable domain: DSGVTQTPKHLITATGQRVTLRCSPRSGDLSVYWYQQSLDQGLQFLIQYYNGEERAKGNILERFSAQQFPDLHSELNLSSLELGDSALYFCASSAVGAVDTQYFGPGTRLTVL.

This sequence joins TRBV7-2 and TRBJ2-2, with 11 nucleotides matching TRBD2. The J segment lost 0 bases and the V segment lost 2 bases, leaving 5 bases of the junction unmatched. CDR1 SGHTA and CDR2 FQGNSA come from the germline V gene. The CDR3 is 18 residues long. The CDR3 DNA reads TGTGCCAGCAGCTTATGGGGACTAGCGGACCCGAACACCGGGGAGCTGTTTTTT. This translates into CASSLWGLADPNTGELFF. The entire variable domain, with the rest obtained from reference TRBV7-2 and TRBJ2-2, is as follows: GAGVSQSPSNKVTEKGKDVELRCDPISGHTALYWYRQSLGQGLEFLIYFQGNSAPDKSGLPSDRFSAERTGGSVSTLTIQRTQQEDSAVYLCASSLWGLADPNTGELFFGEGSRLTVL.

The V gene is TRBV29-1, the J gene TRBJ2-3; tentatively, D is TRBD2 (6 bases). The CDR3 spans 13 residues. The germline V gene has CDR1 SQVTM and CDR2 ANQGSEA. Trimming left V 5 bases short and J 1 base short, with 10 bases between. CDR3 loop: CSVWASGTDTQYF. The CDR3 DNA sequence: TGCAGCGTTTGGGCTAGCGGCACAGATACGCAGTATTTT.

The chain is built from TRBV5-4 and TRBJ2-2; a weak D match, TRBD1 (6 bases). Between the trimmed V and J ends, which lost 3 bases and 6 bases, there was a span of 12 bases. CDR3 length: 14 amino acids. The germline CDR1 and CDR2 sequences are SGHNT and YYREEE (reference sequence). The CDR3 coding sequence is TGTGCCAGCAGCTACCAGGGGATCGCCGGGGAGCTGTTTTTT. Its protein is CASSYQGIAGELFF.

The V call is TRBV9, the J call TRBJ1-3; no reliable D call. Germline loops: CDR1 SGDLS, CDR2 YYNGEE. CDR3 length equals 18 residues. Deletions cut 0 bases from V and 0 bases from J, with 16 bases between. The CDR3 nucleotides are TGTGCCAGCAGCGTAGACTTGATGGGAGCCCACTCTGGAAACACCATATATTTT. The encoded protein is CASSVDLMGAHSGNTIYF.

The chain combines TRBV19 with TRBJ2-5; D may match TRBD1 or TRBD2 (5 bases each). Germline assignment: CDR1 LNHDA and CDR2 SQIVND (reference sequence). CDR3 length: 14 amino acids. The V end was cut by 8 bases, the J end by 1 base, with 14 bases between. The CDR3 DNA is TGTGCCAGTGGTAATACGGGACCCCAAGAGACCCAGTACTTC. Its translation: CASGNTGPQETQYF.

The chain has TRBV4-3 and TRBJ2-1; TRBD2 matches at 7 bases. V dropped 4 bases and J dropped 4; count of bases not matched to a gene: 10. CDR1 and CDR2 from the germline V gene are LGHNA and YSLEER. The CDR3 is made up of 16 amino acids. The CDR3 region is CASSLSSPSGYNEQFF. CDR3 DNA sequence: TGCGCCAGCAGCCTCAGCTCGCCTAGCGGTTACAATGAGCAGTTCTTC.

The rearrangement uses TRBV28 and TRBJ2-4; 9 nucleotides agree with TRBD2. Germline trimming cut 5 bases from V and 1 base from J; bases unmatched to any gene: 12. In germline, CDR1 is MDHEN, CDR2 SYDVKM. The CDR3 runs to 18 residues. CDR3 sequence (DNA): TGTGCCAGCAGTATGCCCCTGCGGGGGGGTAGGGCCAAAAACATTCAGTACTTC. Translating it yields CASSMPLRGGRAKNIQYF. The whole variable domain, remainder taken from reference TRBV28 and TRBJ2-4, is DVKVTQSSRYLVKRTGEKVFLECVQDMDHENMFWYRQDPGLGLRLIYFSYDVKMKEKGDIPEGYSVSREKKERFSLILESASTNQTSMYLCASSMPLRGGRAKNIQYFGAGTRLSVL.